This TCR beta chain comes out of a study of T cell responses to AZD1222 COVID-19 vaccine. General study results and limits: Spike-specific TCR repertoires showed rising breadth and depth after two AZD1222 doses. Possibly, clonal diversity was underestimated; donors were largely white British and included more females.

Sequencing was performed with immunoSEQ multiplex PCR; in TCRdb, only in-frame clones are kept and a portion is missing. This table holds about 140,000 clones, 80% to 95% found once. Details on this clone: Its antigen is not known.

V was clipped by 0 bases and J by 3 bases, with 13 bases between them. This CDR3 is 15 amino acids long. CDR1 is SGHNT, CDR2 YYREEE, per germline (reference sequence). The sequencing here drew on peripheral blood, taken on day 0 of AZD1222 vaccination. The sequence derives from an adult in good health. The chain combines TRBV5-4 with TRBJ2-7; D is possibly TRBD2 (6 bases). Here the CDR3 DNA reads TGTGCCAGCAGCTTGGATGGTGGCGGGAACTACGAGCAGTACTTC. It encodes CASSLDGGGNYEQYF.